This T cell receptor (beta chain) originates from a study of cytomegalovirus exposure and HLA in healthy donors. General study findings and limits: Some TCR beta chains (roughly 150 of them) were listed as cytomegalovirus-associated.

Repertoires were generated with immunoSEQ multiplex PCR, while TCRdb's copy carries only in-frame clones and drops some. The profile covers 190,000 or so clones, with about four fifths appearing a single time and around 2.8% taken by the ten largest. The CDR3 has 13 amino acids. Between the trimmed V and J ends, which lost 8 bases and 7 bases, there was a span of 16 bases. Germline lookup yields CDR1 PRHDT and CDR2 FYEKMQ (reference sequence). This clone has only a few counts. Its antigen is undetermined. The rearrangement uses TRBV13 and TRBJ2-3; D perhaps matches TRBD2 (6 bases). Sequenced sample: PBMCs. The source is a young woman in good health and CMV-seropositive. CDR3 nucleotide sequence: TGTGCCAGCTCCGATGGAGGGTTTAATACGCAGTATTTT. The encoded protein is CASSDGGFNTQYF.